Listed below are T cell receptor beta chains from one sample, sequenced in a study of T-cell memory formation after mild COVID-19. TCRdb passed the 5' RACE reads through MiXCR, listing each CDR3 protein once. The table includes 250,000 to 300,000 distinct CDR3 sequences, under 8.5% detected once. The sequenced sample was PBMCs or a T cell subset sorted from them (not recorded which). The receptors shown here come from a man younger than 35 who had mild COVID-19 (a few samples of this study predate the infection). Cell type and time point are not known. The CDR3 runs from the conserved cysteine through the conserved F or W. Each record gives: J gene, D gene, clone size, V gene, CDR3 protein, CDR3 DNA. D genes are given only for firm matches. Part of the rows lack a size; the others show once, few, many or a class for expanded clones.

TRBJ2-2 | TRBD1 | many | TRBV7-9 | CASSLPAGQGDTGELFF | TGTGCCAGCAGCTTACCCGCCGGACAGGGGGACACCGGGGAGCTGTTTTTT
TRBJ1-1 | - | few | TRBV7-2 | CASSLRGVRTEAFF | TGTGCCAGCAGCCTACGTGGGGTAAGGACTGAAGCTTTCTTT
TRBJ1-1 | - | few | TRBV5-4 | CASRPAPERRAFF | TGTGCCAGCAGACCTGCCCCGGAAAGAAGGGCTTTCTTT
TRBJ2-3 | TRBD2 | few | TRBV10-1 | CASSSGRAGVTDTQYF | TGCGCCAGCAGCTCAGGACGGGCGGGGGTCACAGATACGCAGTATTTT
TRBJ1-1 | - | - | TRBV6-5 | CASSLLGTPFNTEAFF | TGTGCCAGCAGCCTCCTTGGGACACCGTTTAACACTGAAGCTTTCTTT
TRBJ2-5 | TRBD2 | few | TRBV20-1 | CSARGELAAQETQYF | TGCAGTGCTAGAGGGGAACTAGCGGCCCAAGAGACCCAGTACTTC
TRBJ1-1 | - | many | TRBV4-3 | CASRRQATNTEAFF | TGCGCCAGCCGCCGACAGGCAACGAACACTGAAGCTTTCTTT
TRBJ2-7 | - | many | TRBV4-2 | CASSQEGTTRGQYF | TGTGCCAGCAGCCAAGAGGGGACGACCCGCGGGCAGTACTTC
TRBJ2-5 | TRBD1 | many | TRBV12-3/TRBV12-4 | CASSRQGRQETQYF | TGTGCCAGCAGTAGACAGGGGCGTCAAGAGACCCAGTACTTC
TRBJ1-2 | - | few | TRBV18 | CASSPQDRGSSSF | TGTGCCAGCTCACCACAAGACAGAGGGAGTTCGTCCTTC
TRBJ2-2 | - | few | TRBV19 | CASSIPNTGELFF | TGTGCCAGTAGTATCCCTAACACCGGGGAGCTGTTTTTT
TRBJ2-1 | - | many | TRBV7-2 | CASSFRNSEQFF | TGTGCCAGCAGCTTCAGAAACAGTGAGCAGTTCTTC
TRBJ2-7 | - | many | TRBV12-3/TRBV12-4 | CASSPPGTGAYEQYF | TGTGCCAGCAGTCCACCCGGGACGGGGGCCTACGAGCAGTACTTC
TRBJ1-1 | TRBD1 | many | TRBV12-3/TRBV12-4 | CASRTSGQGIEAFF | TGTGCCAGCAGGACGTCTGGACAGGGGATTGAAGCTTTCTTT
TRBJ1-1 | - | few | TRBV5-1 | CASSLDQPPNTEAFF | TGCGCCAGCAGCTTGGATCAGCCTCCGAACACTGAAGCTTTCTTT
TRBJ1-5 | - | many | TRBV6-5 | CASSKMNDLAQHF | TGTGCCAGCAGTAAAATGAACGATTTAGCCCAGCATTTT
TRBJ2-1 | TRBD1 | - | TRBV12-5 | CASGLGQGYNEQFF | TGTGCTAGTGGTTTGGGACAGGGCTACAATGAGCAGTTCTTC
TRBJ1-2 | - | - | TRBV9 | CASSVGGYGYTF | TGTGCCAGCAGCGTAGGAGGATATGGCTACACCTTC
TRBJ2-7 | - | - | TRBV20-1 | CSAMESLRAYEQYF | TGCAGTGCTATGGAATCTCTGCGCGCCTACGAGCAGTACTTC
TRBJ2-3 | TRBD1 | - | TRBV4-1 | CASSPLRGLTDTQYF | TGCGCCAGCAGCCCCCTCAGGGGGCTCACAGATACGCAGTATTTT
TRBJ2-6 | - | few | TRBV15 | CATSRDTQGVSFNVLTF | TGTGCCACCAGCAGAGACACACAGGGAGTTTCCTTCAACGTCCTGACTTTC
TRBJ1-1 | - | many | TRBV5-5 | CASSLVGWNTEAFF | TGTGCCAGCAGCTTGGTCGGATGGAACACTGAAGCTTTCTTT
TRBJ1-2 | TRBD1 | many | TRBV6-2/TRBV6-3 | CASSPEGQKYGYTF | TGTGCCAGCAGTCCCGAGGGACAGAAATATGGCTACACCTTC
TRBJ2-7 | - | - | TRBV5-5 | CASSLAVTQAYEQYF | TGTGCCAGCAGCTTGGCCGTGACCCAAGCCTACGAGCAGTACTTC
TRBJ1-1 | - | few | TRBV5-1 | CASSLGGDGGTEAFF | TGCGCCAGCAGCTTGGGCGGGGACGGGGGCACTGAAGCTTTCTTT